One and the same sample provided the 30 T cell receptor beta chains below, sequenced in a study of T-cell memory formation after mild COVID-19. TCRdb analysed the 5' RACE reads with MiXCR anew, one entry per CDR3 protein. The sample records about 250,000 distinct CDR3 sequences, less than 20% being singletons. Sequencing used PBMCs or a T cell subset sorted from them (not recorded which). These receptors were collected from an adult woman who had mild COVID-19 (a few samples of this study predate the infection). Cell type and time point are not known.

This clonotype was seen a few times. This chain uses TRBV5-1 with TRBJ2-1, with 13 bases that match TRBD2. CDR1 SGHRS and CDR2 YFSETQ come from the germline V gene. This CDR3 is 18 amino acids long. V lost 4 bases to trimming and J lost 6 bases; unmatched junction nucleotides: 13. The CDR3 loop is CASSLTGGLAGLSNEQFF. For the CDR3, the DNA is TGCGCCAGCAGCCTGACAGGGGGACTAGCGGGGCTGAGCAATGAGCAGTTCTTC. The full variable domain, with the rest looked up from reference TRBV5-1 and TRBJ2-1, is KAGVTQTPRYLIKTRGQQVTLSCSPISGHRSVSWYQQTPGQGLQFLFEYFSETQRNKGNFPGRFSGRQFSNSRSEMNVSTLELGDSALYLCASSLTGGLAGLSNEQFFGPGTRLTVL.

The V call is TRBV18, the J call TRBJ2-5; D is unresolved. This CDR3 has 13 residues. V was clipped by 3 bases and J by 0 bases, with 5 bases between them. CDR1 is KGHSH and CDR2 is LQKENI in the germline V gene. This CDR3 is CASSPRYQETQYF. CDR3 nucleotide sequence: TGTGCCAGCTCACCGAGGTACCAAGAGACCCAGTACTTC.

DNA for the CDR3: TGTGCCAGCAGCGTAGAAGGGGGAAACACCATATATTTT. Protein: CASSVEGGNTIYF. The genes are TRBV9 and TRBJ1-3, with unresolved D. The CDR3 consists of 13 residues. Trimming shortened V by 0 bases and J by 4 bases, and 5 bases separated the two germline ends. Per germline, CDR1 SGDLS and CDR2 YYNGEE.

This clonotype was counted at least ten times. The rearrangement joins TRBV29-1 to TRBJ2-7; tentative D call: TRBD2 (5 bases). V shed 3 bases and J shed 0 bases, with 9 bases lying between them. There are 13 residues in the CDR3. CDR1 and CDR2 (germline): SQVTM, ANQGSEA. The DNA of the CDR3 is TGCAGCGTTGAGAGTGGGAGCTCCTACGAGCAGTACTTC. Amino acids: CSVESGSSYEQYF.

This clonotype came up a few times. The chain combines TRBV7-2 with TRBJ2-7; tentative D call: TRBD1 (5 bases). Germline values: CDR1 SGHTA, CDR2 FQGNSA. The CDR3 length is 14 residues. Between the trimmed V and J ends, which lost 3 bases and 0 bases, there was a span of 9 bases. The CDR3 region is CASSFRGTSYEQYF. The CDR3 nucleotides are TGTGCCAGCAGCTTTAGGGGAACCTCCTACGAGCAGTACTTC.

There are many counts of this clonotype. The V call is TRBV12-3 or TRBV12-4, the J call TRBJ1-1; no definite D call. The CDR3 has 12 residues. The V end was cut by 7 bases, the J end by 1 base, with 7 bases between. CDR3 DNA: TGTGCCAGCATCCGAGAGAACACTGAAGCTTTCTTT. The encoded protein is CASIRENTEAFF.

The rearrangement links TRBV12-3 or TRBV12-4 to TRBJ1-6, with D possibly being TRBD1 (6 bases). Trimming left V 6 bases short and J 9 bases short, with 18 bases between. The CDR3 extends over 15 amino acids. The CDR3 DNA is TGTGCCAGCAGCCTAGAGGGGGGCGCCGGTTCACCCCTCCACTTT. Amino acid sequence: CASSLEGGAGSPLHF.

This clonotype was seen more than once but under ten times. V usage is TRBV5-1 and J usage is TRBJ1-1; 9 nucleotides agree with TRBD1. V dropped 4 bases and J dropped 2; count of bases not matched to a gene: 12. The CDR3 loop spans 17 amino acids. Germline V gives CDR1 SGHRS, CDR2 YFSETQ. DNA for the CDR3: TGCGCCAGCAGCCTGGGACCGGACAGGGGCTTTAACACTGAAGCTTTCTTT. Translating gives CASSLGPDRGFNTEAFF.

The chain links TRBV21-1 to TRBJ2-1. TRBV21-1 is a known pseudogene. This CDR3 is built from 12 residues. CDR3: CASSKDVNEQFF. The CDR3 DNA reads as TGTGCCAGCAGCAAAGACGTGAATGAGCAGTTCTTC.

The chain is built from TRBV11-3 and TRBJ2-1; D uncertain. The CDR3 extends over 14 amino acids. Trimming left V 5 bases short and J 10 bases short, with 18 bases between. The V gene's germline CDR1 is SGHNT and CDR2 YENEEA. The CDR3 here is CASSNLGPKREQFF. The DNA of the CDR3 is TGTGCCAGCAGCAACCTCGGACCCAAGCGAGAGCAGTTCTTC.

This sequence joins TRBV24-1 and TRBJ1-1, with D hard to call. V was pared by 5 bases and J by 3 bases, with 12 bases between. CDR3 length: 14 residues. CDR1 KGHDR and CDR2 SFDVKD come from the germline V gene. The CDR3 reads CATSGSSGDTEAFF. CDR3 in DNA: TGTGCCACCAGTGGGTCCTCCGGTGACACTGAAGCTTTCTTT.

The chain combines TRBV6-5 with TRBJ2-7; D possibly uses TRBD1 or TRBD2 (5 bases each). The germline V gene has CDR1 MNHEY and CDR2 SVGAGI. The V and J ends lost 0 bases and 7 bases respectively, with 13 bases between them. This CDR3 contains 14 residues. CDR3 residues: CASSYSGPPQEQYF. The CDR3 region has the DNA TGTGCCAGCAGTTACTCGGGACCTCCCCAGGAGCAGTACTTC.

This clonotype appeared a few times. The chain has TRBV19 and TRBJ2-7, with TRBD1 as a possible D gene (6 bases). Germline V gene sequence: CDR1 LNHDA, CDR2 SQIVND (reference sequence). Deletions cut 2 bases from V and 2 bases from J, with 13 bases between. The CDR3 consists of 15 residues. The CDR3 region has the DNA TGTGCCAGTAGTATACAGGGAAGGGGGACCTACGAGCAGTACTTC. Protein sequence: CASSIQGRGTYEQYF.

In its sample, this clonotype was seen a few times. This sequence joins TRBV2 and TRBJ1-4; the D is unclear. Germline V gene sequence: CDR1 SNHLY, CDR2 FYNNEI. Trimming left V 6 bases short and J 0 bases short, with 11 bases between. The CDR3 length is 15 residues. The CDR3 loop is CASRRDRATNEKLFF. The CDR3 nucleotides are TGTGCCAGCAGGCGAGACCGAGCAACTAATGAAAAACTGTTTTTT.

This chain uses TRBV10-2 with TRBJ1-5; D gene unclear. The CDR3 has 13 residues. In germline, CDR1 is WSHSY, CDR2 SAAADI. The V gene lost 4 bases and the J gene lost 0 bases, with 4 bases spanning the gap. The CDR3 DNA reads as TGCGCCAGCAGTGTTCCTAGCAATCAGCCCCAGCATTTT. It codes for CASSVPSNQPQHF.

This clonotype was recorded a few times. The genes are TRBV3-1 and TRBJ1-1; D remains unclear. Germline V CDR1 and CDR2: LGHDT, YNNKEL (reference sequence). This CDR3 region has 14 residues. V was pared by 0 bases and J by 5 bases, with 10 bases between. CDR3 DNA: TGTGCCAGCAGCCAAGATGTTGGATTTACTGAAGCTTTCTTT. This sequence encodes CASSQDVGFTEAFF.

The rearrangement uses TRBV7-2 and TRBJ2-7, with TRBD2 matching 8 bases. This CDR3 region has 15 residues. Germline assignment: CDR1 SGHTA and CDR2 FQGNSA. The V segment lost 0 bases and the J segment 3 bases; nucleotides outside the gene matches: 4. CDR3 sequence: CASSLATGGGYEQYF. CDR3 DNA: TGTGCCAGCAGCTTAGCGACGGGAGGGGGCTACGAGCAGTACTTC.

This clonotype was seen repeatedly, ten times or more. The V and J genes are TRBV12-3 or TRBV12-4 and TRBJ2-1; a weak D match, TRBD1 (7 bases). This CDR3 region has 20 residues. Trimming cost V 6 bases and J 0 bases, with 27 bases left between them. The chain's CDR3 is CASRYSALGGQRSSYNEQFF. CDR3 DNA sequence: TGTGCCAGCAGATATAGCGCCTTGGGGGGACAGAGAAGCTCCTACAATGAGCAGTTCTTC.

This chain connects TRBV20-1 to TRBJ1-6; D is unresolved. The CDR3 extends over 13 amino acids. The germline CDR1 and CDR2 sequences are DFQATT and SNEGSKA (reference sequence). V lost 3 bases to trimming and J lost 9 bases, with 12 bases between them. CDR3 protein: CSASRAIRSPLHF. CDR3 in DNA: TGCAGTGCTAGTAGGGCCATCCGTTCACCCCTCCACTTT.

This clonotype was detected a few times. The J gene is TRBJ2-3, the V gene TRBV12-3 or TRBV12-4; D gene uncertain. This CDR3 has 14 residues. V was shortened by 1 base and J by 2 bases, with 7 bases between the two germline ends. The CDR3 DNA reads TGTGCCAGCAGTTTAGGTCGGACCACAGATACGCAGTATTTT. This sequence encodes CASSLGRTTDTQYF.

Many counts were recorded for this clonotype. The chain combines TRBV20-1 with TRBJ2-3; D is perhaps TRBD2 (6 bases). Germline V lookup: CDR1 DFQATT, CDR2 SNEGSKA (reference sequence). Trimming removed 6 bases at V and 0 bases at J, with 19 bases between. The CDR3 has 16 residues. CDR3 DNA: TGCAGTGCCCCAGATAAGGCGGGGATAAGCACAGATACGCAGTATTTT. Translating gives CSAPDKAGISTDTQYF.

Notes on this clonotype: The junction and the germline gene differ at one end; a read error may be behind it. The chain carries TRBV7-3 and TRBJ2-5; D may be TRBD1 (6 bases). Germline V gene lookup returns CDR1 SGHTA and CDR2 FQGTGA. This CDR3 is built from 16 residues. CDR3 bases: TGTGCCAGCAGCTCTCCCCCGGGACACCTCCAAGAGACCCGGTACTTC. As protein: CASSSPPGHLQETRYF.

This clonotype showed up just a few times. The gene calls are TRBV20-1 and TRBJ2-7, with TRBD2 matching 9 bases. Unmatched junction bases numbered 12, after V lost 0 bases and J lost 6 bases. The CDR3 is made up of 16 amino acids. Germline loops: CDR1 DFQATT, CDR2 SNEGSKA (reference sequence). The DNA of the CDR3 is TGCAGTGCTAGAGATAGAGCGGGAGGCCCCAGTACCGAGCAGTACTTC. It is translated as CSARDRAGGPSTEQYF.

This clonotype was observed once. The J gene is TRBJ2-4, the V gene TRBV3-1; no definite D call. V was cut by 5 bases and J by 2 bases, with 7 bases left in between. This CDR3 contains 13 residues. Germline CDR1 and CDR2: LGHDT and YNNKEL (reference sequence). CDR3 region: CASSVPPKNIQYF. The CDR3 bases are TGTGCCAGCAGCGTACCACCCAAAAACATTCAGTACTTC.

There are a few counts of this clonotype. The V call is TRBV5-1, the J call TRBJ1-2; D is uncertain. The CDR3 spans 14 residues. Germline V lookup: CDR1 SGHRS, CDR2 YFSETQ. The ends were cut back, 4 bases at V and 0 bases at J, with 10 bases in the middle. As DNA, the CDR3 is TGCGCCAGCAGCCCAGGTAGTACTAACTATGGCTACACCTTC. This sequence encodes CASSPGSTNYGYTF.

This clonotype was seen many times. The genes are TRBV5-1 and TRBJ2-1, with 7 bases fitting TRBD1. The CDR3 extends over 16 amino acids. V shed 4 bases, J shed 0 bases, and the junction held 7 bases outside the gene matches. The germline V gene has CDR1 SGHRS and CDR2 YFSETQ. In DNA form, the CDR3 reads TGCGCCAGCAGCCTAGCACAGGGGAGCTCCTACAATGAGCAGTTCTTC. Its protein product is CASSLAQGSSYNEQFF. The variable domain in full, with the rest retrieved from reference TRBV5-1 and TRBJ2-1, is KAGVTQTPRYLIKTRGQQVTLSCSPISGHRSVSWYQQTPGQGLQFLFEYFSETQRNKGNFPGRFSGRQFSNSRSEMNVSTLELGDSALYLCASSLAQGSSYNEQFFGPGTRLTVL.

The chain recombines TRBV3-1 with TRBJ1-5; no clear D. This CDR3 region has 13 residues. Per the germline V gene, CDR1 is LGHDT and CDR2 is YNNKEL (reference sequence). Trimming pared 0 bases from V and 7 bases from J, leaving 7 bases between. CDR3 nucleotides: TGTGCCAGCAGCCAAGAGGGGTACCAGCCCCAGCATTTT. Its protein is CASSQEGYQPQHF.

This clonotype was detected a few times. The chain employs TRBV5-5 and TRBJ2-2; 11 bases align to TRBD1. The CDR3 consists of 17 residues. CDR1 and CDR2 from the germline V gene are SGHKS and YYEKEE (reference sequence). Trimming cost V 5 bases and J 1 base; bases outside gene matches: 7. The CDR3 DNA reads TGTGCCAGCAGTCCCGGGACAGGGGGAATGAACACCGGGGAGCTGTTTTTT. Translated, it gives CASSPGTGGMNTGELFF.

This chain uses TRBV20-1 with TRBJ2-5; 13 bases map to TRBD2. The CDR3 loop spans 14 amino acids. V gave up 7 bases and J gave up 4 bases; unmatched junction bases: 6. CDR1 and CDR2 from the germline V gene are DFQATT and SNEGSKA (reference sequence). In DNA, the CDR3 is TGCAGTGTTAGGACTAGCGGGAGATTAGAGACCCAGTACTTC. This translates into CSVRTSGRLETQYF.

The V call is TRBV19, the J call TRBJ2-7; no definite D call. The germline V gene encodes CDR1 LNHDA and CDR2 SQIVND (reference sequence). V was shortened by 4 bases and J by 3 bases, with 16 bases between the two germline ends. The CDR3 is 15 residues long. The CDR3 region has the DNA TGTGCCAGTAGTAGGGGAACAGCTCAAGTCTACGAGCAGTACTTC. It yields the protein CASSRGTAQVYEQYF.